The sequence of this T cell receptor (beta chain) was determined in a study of CD8+ T cells in alopecia areata. Study outcomes and limitations: Lesional scalp, notably in alopecia totalis/universalis, had clonality above that of normal scalp.

Only a few counts were recorded for this clone. Antigen: not known. RNA was extracted and reverse transcribed into cDNA as the sequencing template. Using immunoSEQ multiplex PCR, the repertoire was profiled, and TCRdb retains in-frame clones only, with some absent. The sample includes around 190,000 clones, just over 55% of them seen just once. CDR3 size: 13 residues. Germline CDR1 and CDR2: SGDLS and YYNGEE. V gave up 0 bases and J gave up 2 bases, with 6 bases separating them. The origin of this receptor is a human donor in good health. This rearrangement joins TRBV9 to TRBJ2-7; a weak D match, TRBD2 (6 bases). The sequenced sample consisted of CD8+ T cells sorted from blood. This chain's CDR3 is CASSVAGAYEQYF. CDR3 bases: TGTGCCAGCAGCGTAGCGGGGGCCTACGAGCAGTACTTC.